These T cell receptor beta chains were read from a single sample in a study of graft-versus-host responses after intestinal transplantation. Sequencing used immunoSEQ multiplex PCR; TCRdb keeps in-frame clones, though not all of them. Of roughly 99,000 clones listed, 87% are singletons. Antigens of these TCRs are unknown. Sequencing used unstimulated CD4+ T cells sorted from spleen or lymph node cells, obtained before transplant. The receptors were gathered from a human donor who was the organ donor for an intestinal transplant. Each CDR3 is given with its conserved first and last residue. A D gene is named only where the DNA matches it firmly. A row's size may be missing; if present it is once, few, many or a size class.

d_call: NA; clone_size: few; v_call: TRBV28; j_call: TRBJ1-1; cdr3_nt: TGTGCCAGCAGTGCCACACGCACTGAAGCTTTCTTT; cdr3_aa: CASSATRTEAFF
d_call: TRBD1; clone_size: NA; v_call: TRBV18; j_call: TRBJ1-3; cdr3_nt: TGTGCCAGCTCTACGGGACAGACTGGAAACACCATATATTTT; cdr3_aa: CASSTGQTGNTIYF
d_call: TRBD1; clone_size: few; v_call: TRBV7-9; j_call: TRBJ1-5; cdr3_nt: TGTGCCAGCAGCTTAGGACAGGGGGCCTACGATCAGCCCCAGCATTTT; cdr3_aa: CASSLGQGAYDQPQHF
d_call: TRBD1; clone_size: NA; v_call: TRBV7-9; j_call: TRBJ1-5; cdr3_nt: TGTGCCAGCAGCGCAGGACAGGGAGTTGGCCAGCCCCAGCATTTT; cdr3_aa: CASSAGQGVGQPQHF
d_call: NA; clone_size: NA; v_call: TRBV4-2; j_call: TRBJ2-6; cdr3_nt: TGTGCCAGCAGCCAAGGGGTAAAGGTTTCTGGGGCCAACGTCCTGACTTTC; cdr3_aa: CASSQGVKVSGANVLTF
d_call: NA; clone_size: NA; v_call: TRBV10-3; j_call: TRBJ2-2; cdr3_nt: TGTGCCATTGCCAGGTCGACGAACACCGGGGAGCTGTTTTTT; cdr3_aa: CAIARSTNTGELFF
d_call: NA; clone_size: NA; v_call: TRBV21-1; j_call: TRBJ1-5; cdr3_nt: TGTGCCAGCAGCACCTTAAAGGCCAGCAATCAGCCCCAGCATTTT; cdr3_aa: CASSTLKASNQPQHF
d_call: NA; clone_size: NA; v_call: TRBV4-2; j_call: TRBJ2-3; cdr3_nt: TGTGCCAGCAGCCAAGCGCGGGGCGGTAGCACAGATACGCAGTATTTT; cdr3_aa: CASSQARGGSTDTQYF
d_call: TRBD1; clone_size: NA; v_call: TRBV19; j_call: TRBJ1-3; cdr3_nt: TGTGCCAGTAGTCCCTGGACAGGCTCTGGAAACACCATATATTTT; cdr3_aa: CASSPWTGSGNTIYF
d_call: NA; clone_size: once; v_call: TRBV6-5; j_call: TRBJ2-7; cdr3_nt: TGTGCCAGCAGTAGTGTCTACGAGCAGTACTTC; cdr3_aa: CASSSVYEQYF
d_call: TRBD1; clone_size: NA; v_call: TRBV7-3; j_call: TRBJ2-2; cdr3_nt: TGTGCCAGCAGCTGGGGACAGGGTCGCACCGGGGAGCTGTTTTTT; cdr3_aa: CASSWGQGRTGELFF
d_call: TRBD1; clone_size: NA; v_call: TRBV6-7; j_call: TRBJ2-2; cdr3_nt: TGTGCCAGCCAGCTCCAGGGACAGGGTACGGAGTACGGGGAGCTGTTTTTT; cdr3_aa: CASQLQGQGTEYGELFF
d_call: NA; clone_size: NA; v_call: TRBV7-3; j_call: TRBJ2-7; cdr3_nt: TGTGCCAGCAGCTTAACAGGGTCCTCCTACGAGCAGTACTTC; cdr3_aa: CASSLTGSSYEQYF
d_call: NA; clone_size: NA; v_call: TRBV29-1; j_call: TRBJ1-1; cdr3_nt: TGCAGCGTCGCAGGGATTTACACTGAAGCTTTCTTT; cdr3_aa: CSVAGIYTEAFF
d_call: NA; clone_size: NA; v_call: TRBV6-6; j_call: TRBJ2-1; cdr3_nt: TGTGCCAGCAGTTCCATCGGGATCTCGGGGGAGCAGTTCTTC; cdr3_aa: CASSSIGISGEQFF
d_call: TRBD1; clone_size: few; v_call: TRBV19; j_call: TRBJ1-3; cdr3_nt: TGTGCCAGTAGTCCCCCCGTTGCAGGGGGCTCTGGAAACACCATATATTTT; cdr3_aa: CASSPPVAGGSGNTIYF
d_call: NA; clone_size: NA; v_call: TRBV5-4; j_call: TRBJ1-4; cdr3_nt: TGTGCCAGCAGCTTTATGGGGCGTGAAGAAAAACTGTTTTTT; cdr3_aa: CASSFMGREEKLFF
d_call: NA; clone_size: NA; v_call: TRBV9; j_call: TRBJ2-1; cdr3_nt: TGTGCCAGCAGCGTAGTTGCGAGACTAGGGGCGAAAGAGCAGTTCTTC; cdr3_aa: CASSVVARLGAKEQFF
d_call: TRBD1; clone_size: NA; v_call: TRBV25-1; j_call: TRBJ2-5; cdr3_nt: TGTGCCAGCAGTGATTCCGGGACAGTCGAGACCCAGTACTTC; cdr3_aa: CASSDSGTVETQYF
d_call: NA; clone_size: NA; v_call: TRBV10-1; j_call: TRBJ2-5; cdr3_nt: TGCGCCAGCAGTGAACACGGTCAAGAGACCCAGTACTTC; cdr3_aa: CASSEHGQETQYF
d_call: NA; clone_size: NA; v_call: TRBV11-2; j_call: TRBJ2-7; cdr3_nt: TGTGCCAGCAGCCCCTTAGCGAGCGCCTACGAGCAGTACTTC; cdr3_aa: CASSPLASAYEQYF
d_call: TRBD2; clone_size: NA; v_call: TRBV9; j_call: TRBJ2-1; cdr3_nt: TGTGCCAGCAGCCCCGGATTTAGCGGGAGGAGGAACAATGAGCAGTTCTTC; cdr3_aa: CASSPGFSGRRNNEQFF
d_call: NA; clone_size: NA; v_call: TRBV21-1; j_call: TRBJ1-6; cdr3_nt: TGTGCCAGCCTCCCAAGGGAGAATTCACCCCTCCACTTT; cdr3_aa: CASLPRENSPLHF
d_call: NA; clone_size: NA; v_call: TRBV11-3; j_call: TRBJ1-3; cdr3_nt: TGTGCCAGCAGCTTAGTGAGAAACACCATATATTTT; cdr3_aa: CASSLVRNTIYF
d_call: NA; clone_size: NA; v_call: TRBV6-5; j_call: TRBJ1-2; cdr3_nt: TGTGCCAGCAGTCACACCCCCTGGCAAGATGGCTACACCTTC; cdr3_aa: CASSHTPWQDGYTF
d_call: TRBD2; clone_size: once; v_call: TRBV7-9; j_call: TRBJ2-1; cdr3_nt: TGTGCCAGCAGCTTGTTGAGGACTAGCGGGAGTTATGAGCAGTTCTTC; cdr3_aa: CASSLLRTSGSYEQFF
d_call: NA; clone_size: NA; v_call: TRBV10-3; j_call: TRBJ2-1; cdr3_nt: TGTGCCATCAGTGAGACTAGTGGGAATGAGCAGTTCTTC; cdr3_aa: CAISETSGNEQFF
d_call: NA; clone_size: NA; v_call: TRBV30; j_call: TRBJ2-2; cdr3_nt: TGTGCCTGGAGTGGCCGGTCCGGGGAGCTGTTTTTT; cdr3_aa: CAWSGRSGELFF
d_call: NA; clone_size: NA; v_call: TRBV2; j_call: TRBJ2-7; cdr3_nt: TGTGCCAGCAGTGAGACAACTCTCCGGCACGAGCAGTACTTC; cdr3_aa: CASSETTLRHEQYF
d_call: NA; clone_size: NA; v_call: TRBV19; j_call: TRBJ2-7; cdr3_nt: TGTGCCAGTAGTATAGGTGCGAGGGAAGTCTCCTACGAGCAGTACTTC; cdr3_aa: CASSIGAREVSYEQYF
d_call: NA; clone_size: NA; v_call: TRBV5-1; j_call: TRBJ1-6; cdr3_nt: TGCGCCAGCAGCTTGGTGGTAGGGGATAATTCACCCCTCCACTTT; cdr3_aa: CASSLVVGDNSPLHF
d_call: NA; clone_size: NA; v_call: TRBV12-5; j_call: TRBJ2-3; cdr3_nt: TGTGCTAGTGGTTTGCAGGCGGTGCCGGGCACAGATACGCAGTATTTT; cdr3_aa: CASGLQAVPGTDTQYF
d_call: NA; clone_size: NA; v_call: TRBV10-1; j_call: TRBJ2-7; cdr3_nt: TGCGCCAGCGGGCCCCCCCACGAGCAGTACTTC; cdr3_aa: CASGPPHEQYF
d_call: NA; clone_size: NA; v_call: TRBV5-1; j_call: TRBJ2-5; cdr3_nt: TGCGCCAGCAGCTCCGGGACTCGGTACCAAGAGACCCAGTACTTC; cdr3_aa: CASSSGTRYQETQYF
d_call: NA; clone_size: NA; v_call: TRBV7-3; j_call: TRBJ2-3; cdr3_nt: TGTGCCAGCAGCCACGAGGGGTATAGCACAGATACGCAGTATTTT; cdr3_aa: CASSHEGYSTDTQYF
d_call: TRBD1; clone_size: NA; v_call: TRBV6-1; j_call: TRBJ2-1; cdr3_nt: TGTGCCAGCAGTGCGGACAGGGTAAGCGATGAGCAGTTCTTC; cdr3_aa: CASSADRVSDEQFF
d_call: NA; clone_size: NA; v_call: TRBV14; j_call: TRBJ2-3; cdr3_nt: TGTGCCAGCAGCCAAAGGGGGTTAGGTACGCAGTATTTT; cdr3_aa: CASSQRGLGTQYF
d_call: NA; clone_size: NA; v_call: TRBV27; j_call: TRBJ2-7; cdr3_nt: TGTGCCAGCAGCCGAGACAGGACCTACGAGCAGTACTTC; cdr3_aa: CASSRDRTYEQYF
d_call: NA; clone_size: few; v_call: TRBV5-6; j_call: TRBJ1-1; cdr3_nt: TGTGCCAGCAGCTTGGCGGATGAAGCTTTCTTT; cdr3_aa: CASSLADEAFF
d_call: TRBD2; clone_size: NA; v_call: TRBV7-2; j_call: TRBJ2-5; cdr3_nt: TGTGCCAGCAGCTTCCGCGGGGGGGGCCAAGAGACCCAGTACTTC; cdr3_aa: CASSFRGGGQETQYF
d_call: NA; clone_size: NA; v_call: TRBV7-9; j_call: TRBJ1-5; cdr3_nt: TGTGCCAGCAGCTTAACCGTGAACAATCAGCCCCAGCATTTT; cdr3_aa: CASSLTVNNQPQHF
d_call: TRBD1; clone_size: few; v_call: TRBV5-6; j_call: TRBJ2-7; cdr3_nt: TGTGCCAGCAGGGGGGACAGGGGTTTGGTCGAGCAGTACTTC; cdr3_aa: CASRGDRGLVEQYF
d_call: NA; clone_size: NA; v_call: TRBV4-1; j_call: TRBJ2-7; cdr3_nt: TGCGCCAGCAGCCCCTCCGTTAGCAAAGCCTACGAGCAGTACTTC; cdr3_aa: CASSPSVSKAYEQYF
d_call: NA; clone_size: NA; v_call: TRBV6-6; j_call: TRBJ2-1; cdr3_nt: TGTGCCAGCACGCCGGGGGTGGGTGAGCAGTTCTTC; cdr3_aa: CASTPGVGEQFF
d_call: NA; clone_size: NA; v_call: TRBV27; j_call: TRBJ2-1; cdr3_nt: TGTGCCAGCAGTTCACAATCCCGTGTACCCAGCTCCTACAATGAGCAGTTCTTC; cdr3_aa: CASSSQSRVPSSYNEQFF